This passage covers 16 T cell receptor beta chains from one sample sequenced in a study of T cell responses to AZD1222 COVID-19 vaccine. Repertoires were generated with immunoSEQ multiplex PCR, while TCRdb's copy carries only in-frame clones and drops some. Of roughly 120,000 clones in the sample, less than 95% were seen once. Material: peripheral blood, obtained 28 days after the second AZD1222 dose. All receptors derive from an adult who received the AZD1222 COVID-19 vaccine.

The chain uses TRBV18 and TRBJ1-1, with unresolved D. CDR3 size: 13 residues. The V gene's germline CDR1 is KGHSH and CDR2 LQKENI. V was pared by 3 bases and J by 5 bases, with 10 bases between. Here the CDR3 DNA reads TGTGCCAGCTCACCGGAGATAGCGACTGAAGCTTTCTTT. Protein: CASSPEIATEAFF.

The J gene is TRBJ2-1, the V gene TRBV5-5; D unresolved. The CDR3 length is 13 residues. Germline CDR1 is SGHKS and CDR2 is YYEKEE (reference sequence). V lost 3 bases to trimming and J lost 1 base, with 5 bases between them. Written as DNA, the CDR3 is TGTGCCAGCAGCTCAATGTCCTACAATGAGCAGTTCTTC. It encodes CASSSMSYNEQFF.

The chain combines TRBV5-1 with TRBJ1-2; D remains unclear. The germline gives CDR1 SGHRS, CDR2 YFSETQ. Trimming cost V 0 bases and J 13 bases, with 19 bases left between them. This CDR3 has 14 amino acids. The CDR3 DNA reads as TGCGCCAGCAGCTTGGAAGGAGGCGATCTAGGGCTCACCTTC. The encoded protein is CASSLEGGDLGLTF.

The V and J genes are TRBV19 and TRBJ1-2, with 9 bases fitting TRBD1. Germline CDR1 and CDR2: LNHDA and SQIVND (reference sequence). J lost 4 bases, V lost 8 bases, and 5 bases had no gene match. This CDR3 is built from 13 residues. CDR3: CASAGQGVYGYTF. The CDR3 nucleotides are TGTGCCAGTGCGGGACAGGGTGTCTATGGCTACACCTTC.

This chain uses TRBV5-6 with TRBJ2-3; 10 bases fit TRBD2. CDR1 is SGHDT, CDR2 YYEEEE, per germline. The V segment lost 4 bases and the J segment 9 bases; nucleotides outside the gene matches: 11. CDR3 length: 15 amino acids. CDR3 protein: CASSPRTSGTSTQYF. The CDR3 region has the DNA TGTGCCAGCAGCCCTCGGACTAGCGGAACCAGCACGCAGTATTTT.

This clone is deemed large. The V call is TRBV11-2, the J call TRBJ2-2; 12 nucleotides match TRBD2. The CDR3 covers 16 residues. Germline lookup yields CDR1 SGHAT and CDR2 FQNNGV. After removal of 4 bases from V and 9 bases from J, the junction contained 9 bases not matched to a gene. The CDR3: CASSSPLAGGPRELFF. The CDR3 coding sequence is TGTGCCAGCAGCTCACCTCTAGCGGGGGGGCCCCGGGAGCTGTTTTTT.

V is TRBV4-1 and J is TRBJ1-2; 12 bases match TRBD1. Germline loops: CDR1 MGHRA, CDR2 YSYEKL. V lost 2 bases to trimming and J lost 5 bases; unmatched junction nucleotides: 12. The CDR3 totals 18 residues. CDR3 DNA: TGCGCCAGCAGCCAACGAAATTTCCGGGACAGGGGGCGGTATGGCTACACCTTC. Its protein product is CASSQRNFRDRGRYGYTF.

The chain couples TRBV5-6 to TRBJ1-5, with D tentatively TRBD1 (6 bases). This CDR3 contains 14 residues. V was cut by 4 bases and J by 2 bases, with 10 bases left in between. Germline CDR1 SGHDT, CDR2 YYEEEE. Written as DNA, the CDR3 is TGTGCCAGCAGCCCAGGGGTGGGCAATCAGCCCCAGCATTTT. Translating it yields CASSPGVGNQPQHF.

This chain links TRBV6-4 with TRBJ2-2; tentatively, D is TRBD1 (5 bases). The germline V gene has CDR1 MRHNA and CDR2 SNTAGT. V was shortened by 3 bases and J by 6 bases, with 5 bases between the two germline ends. This CDR3 region has 12 residues. CDR3 nucleotides: TGTGCCAGCAGTGAAGGGGCCGGGGAGCTGTTTTTT. Its translation: CASSEGAGELFF.

This clone occurred once. V usage is TRBV12-5 and J usage is TRBJ2-7, with D possibly TRBD2 on 6 matching bases. The CDR3 covers 17 residues. V shed 2 bases and J shed 0 bases, with 17 bases lying between them. The V gene's germline CDR1 is LGHNT and CDR2 FRNRAP. Here the CDR3 reads CASGLPSSAQGSYEQYF. The CDR3 coding sequence is TGTGCTAGTGGTTTGCCCTCTAGCGCCCAGGGCTCCTACGAGCAGTACTTC.

The gene calls are TRBV28 and TRBJ1-5; D not resolved. The V end lost 6 bases, the J end lost 0 bases, and 21 bases lay between the germline ends. There are 18 residues in the CDR3. Germline V lookup: CDR1 MDHEN, CDR2 SYDVKM. The DNA for the CDR3 is TGTGCCAGCAGCCTTACCGAGACACGGCATTATAGCAATCAGCCCCAGCATTTT. This encodes CASSLTETRHYSNQPQHF. Filled out from reference TRBV28 and TRBJ1-5, the complete variable domain reads DVKVTQSSRYLVKRTGEKVFLECVQDMDHENMFWYRQDPGLGLRLIYFSYDVKMKEKGDIPEGYSVSREKKERFSLILESASTNQTSMYLCASSLTETRHYSNQPQHFGDGTRLSIL.

The rearrangement links TRBV10-1 to TRBJ1-2, with D unresolved. Germline CDR1 reads WNHNN; CDR2 reads SYGVQD (reference sequence). This CDR3 has 13 amino acids. With 4 bases removed from V and 8 bases from J, the gap between germline ends came to 14 bases. The CDR3 coding sequence is TGCGCCAGCAGTGGTGGAGGGAGTTACGGCTACACCTTC. This encodes CASSGGGSYGYTF.

The V call is TRBV5-5, the J call TRBJ2-1, with 7 bases lining up with TRBD2. The CDR3 contains 15 residues. Germline V gene data show CDR1 as SGHKS and CDR2 as YYEKEE (reference sequence). After removal of 4 bases from V and 3 bases from J, the junction contained 7 bases not matched to a gene. The chain's CDR3 is CASSHGIAGYNEQFF. CDR3 bases: TGTGCCAGCAGCCATGGAATAGCGGGCTACAATGAGCAGTTCTTC.

The V gene is TRBV11-2, the J gene TRBJ1-2, with D maybe TRBD1 (5 bases). There are 15 residues in the CDR3. V shed 0 bases and J shed 7 bases, with 15 bases lying between them. CDR1 and CDR2 from the germline V gene are SGHAT and FQNNGV. CDR3 coding DNA: TGTGCCAGCAGCTTAGACGGGTTCGGAGGGACTGGCTACACCTTC. Translated: CASSLDGFGGTGYTF.

The chain has TRBV25-1 and TRBJ1-6, with 8 bases identical to TRBD1. Germline CDR1 MGHDK, CDR2 SYGVNS. V was pared by 10 bases and J by 13 bases, with 15 bases of the junction left unmatched. The CDR3 consists of 14 residues. The CDR3 protein is CATKVGQGHLPLHF. CDR3 sequence (DNA): TGTGCCACCAAAGTTGGACAGGGTCACCTTCCCCTCCACTTT.

V usage is TRBV7-9 and J usage is TRBJ2-5, with D uncertain. Germline CDR1 and CDR2: SEHNR and FQNEAQ (reference sequence). Trimming removed 7 bases at V and 5 bases at J, with 11 bases between. The CDR3 contains 12 residues. CDR3 in DNA: TGTGCCAGCACCCGGACCAGTGAGACCCAGTACTTC. It codes for CASTRTSETQYF. Full variable domain (remainder filled in from reference TRBV7-9 and TRBJ2-5): DTGVSQNPRHKITKRGQNVTFRCDPISEHNRLYWYRQTLGQGPEFLTYFQNEAQLEKSRLLSDRFSAERPKGSFSTLEIQRTEQGDSAMYLCASTRTSETQYFGPGTRLLVL.